The 15 T cell receptor beta chains presented below share a single source sample, sequenced in a study of T cell responses to AZD1222 COVID-19 vaccine. TCRdb's table, derived via immunoSEQ multiplex PCR, lists solely in-frame clones and lacks some. This sample has about 120,000 clones; about 89% occur once, and the top ten carry 1.5% to 1.7%. The sequencing used peripheral blood, collected on day 0 of AZD1222 vaccination. Every receptor here comes from an adult in good health.

This chain connects TRBV2 to TRBJ2-3; 13 nucleotides match TRBD2. The length of the CDR3 is 12 residues. V dropped 11 bases and J dropped 8; count of bases not matched to a gene: 4. CDR1 and CDR2 from the germline V gene are SNHLY and FYNNEI. The CDR3 loop is CAGGLAGTTQYF. As DNA, the CDR3 is TGTGCCGGGGGACTAGCGGGAACTACGCAGTATTTT.

This clone has just one count. The chain is built from TRBV11-3 and TRBJ2-1; the D gene is possibly TRBD2 (5 bases). The CDR3 length is 16 residues. V was trimmed by 2 bases and J by 6 bases, leaving 17 bases between them. CDR1 SGHNT and CDR2 YENEEA come from the germline V gene. The DNA for the CDR3 is TGTGCCAGCAGCTTATGGCTTAGGGTAGCGAGCAATGAGCAGTTCTTC. This sequence encodes CASSLWLRVASNEQFF.

The CDR3 here is CASGGSNDAGELFF. Written as DNA, the CDR3 is TGTGCCAGTGGGGGGAGCAATGACGCCGGGGAGCTGTTTTTT. V usage is TRBV7-6 and J usage is TRBJ2-2, with D possibly TRBD2 on 6 matching bases. V lost 9 bases to trimming and J lost 6 bases, with 17 bases between them. The germline V gene has CDR1 SGHVS and CDR2 FNYEAQ. The length of the CDR3 is 14 residues.

The genes are TRBV19 and TRBJ1-1; no clear D. The V end was cut by 3 bases, the J end by 3 bases, with 17 bases between. CDR1 and CDR2 from the germline V gene are LNHDA and SQIVND (reference sequence). This CDR3 comprises 16 residues. CDR3: CASSIGSGGGYTEAFF. The CDR3 region has the DNA TGTGCCAGTAGTATTGGTAGTGGAGGAGGGTACACTGAAGCTTTCTTT.

The chain couples TRBV7-2 to TRBJ2-7, with TRBD2 as a possible D gene (6 bases). This CDR3 is 14 amino acids long. Looked up from germline, CDR1 is SGHTA and CDR2 is FQGNSA. Trimming removed 0 bases from V and 7 bases from J, with 13 bases in between. The CDR3 DNA follows: TGTGCCAGCAGCTTAGCGGGAGTCGGGAGAGAGCAGTACTTC. Residues: CASSLAGVGREQYF.

The CDR3 is CAISSRELHPYEQYF. The CDR3 DNA reads TGTGCCATCAGTTCCAGGGAACTACACCCCTACGAGCAGTACTTC. This sequence joins TRBV10-3 and TRBJ2-7; possible D gene TRBD1, 5 bases. The CDR3 length is 15 residues. Germline V gene lookup returns CDR1 ENHRY and CDR2 SYGVKD. Trimming stripped 5 bases from V and 2 bases from J, with 16 bases between.

The rearrangement joins TRBV3-1 (or the pseudogene TRBV3-2) to TRBJ1-2; D gene uncertain. There are 12 residues in the CDR3. The V gene's germline CDR1 is LGHDT and CDR2 YNNKEL (reference sequence). The germline V and J ends were trimmed by 7 bases and 8 bases, with 14 bases remaining between them. DNA of the CDR3: TGTGCCAGCACCCCGCCGTGGGGAGGCTACACCTTC. Amino acids: CASTPPWGGYTF.

The CDR3 sequence is CASSSRTGGDAQETQYF. The CDR3 nucleotides read TGTGCCAGCAGCTCACGGACAGGGGGGGATGCCCAAGAGACCCAGTACTTC. The rearrangement uses TRBV7-6 and TRBJ2-5, with TRBD1 matching 10 bases. The germline V gene encodes CDR1 SGHVS and CDR2 FNYEAQ. The V segment lost 4 bases and the J segment 1 base; nucleotides outside the gene matches: 9. The CDR3 is 17 residues long. The variable domain in full, completed from reference TRBV7-6 and TRBJ2-5, reads GAGVSQSPRYKVTKRGQDVALRCDPISGHVSLYWYRQALGQGPEFLTYFNYEAQQDKSGLPNDRFSAERPEGSISTLTIQRTEQRDSAMYRCASSSRTGGDAQETQYFGPGTRLLVL.

This chain links TRBV6-5 with TRBJ2-7, with D hard to call. CDR1 and CDR2 (germline): MNHEY, SVGAGI. This CDR3 region has 14 residues. The germline V and J ends were trimmed by 6 bases and 3 bases, with 15 bases remaining between them. CDR3 sequence (DNA): TGTGCCAGCAGGTCTCACTCCAACAGCTACGAGCAGTACTTC. It is translated as CASRSHSNSYEQYF.

The chain combines TRBV11-2 with TRBJ2-6; D is ambiguous. The CDR3 sequence is 14 residues long. The germline CDR1 and CDR2 sequences are SGHAT and FQNNGV. Trimming stripped 8 bases from V and 3 bases from J, with 11 bases between. The CDR3 here is CASRSLLGANVLTF. Here the CDR3 DNA reads TGTGCCAGCCGTAGTCTCCTTGGGGCCAACGTCCTGACTTTC.

As concerns this clone: The junction departs from the called germline gene at one end, perhaps through a read error. This sequence joins TRBV5-1 and TRBJ1-1; D is unresolved. Germline V gives CDR1 SGHRS, CDR2 YFSETQ. The CDR3 has 14 amino acids. CDR3 nucleotide sequence: TGCGCCAGTAGCTTCCCGACACGGGACACTGAAGCTTTCTTT. Its protein product is CASSFPTRDTEAFF.

The chain joins TRBV28 to TRBJ2-2, with 8 positions matching TRBD1. With 7 bases clipped from V and 3 bases from J, the junction kept 1 base outside the gene matches. The CDR3 covers 13 residues. The V gene's germline CDR1 is MDHEN and CDR2 SYDVKM. In DNA, the CDR3 is TGTGCCAGCACGGACAGGGACACCGGGGAGCTGTTTTTT. It yields the protein CASTDRDTGELFF.

The chain has TRBV6-5 and TRBJ2-7, with TRBD2 matching over 9 bases. This CDR3 contains 16 residues. V lost 6 bases and J lost 2; bases outside the gene matches: 11. CDR1 and CDR2 (germline): MNHEY, SVGAGI. Here the CDR3 DNA reads TGTGCCAGCAGATACAGGGCGGGAGGGCCGGCCTACGAGCAGTACTTC. It specifies CASRYRAGGPAYEQYF.

The chain employs TRBV6-2 or TRBV6-3 and TRBJ2-3; D might be TRBD2 (6 bases). V dropped 5 bases and J dropped 3 bases, with 15 bases sitting between them. The CDR3 spans 15 residues. Germline-derived CDR1 and CDR2 are MNHEY and SVGEGT. The CDR3 here is CASSRTRGVTDTQYF. DNA for the CDR3: TGTGCCAGCAGTCGGACACGCGGGGTGACAGATACGCAGTATTTT.

Notes on this clone: The same CDR3 also results from other DNA sequences found in this sample. The rearrangement joins TRBV6-5 to TRBJ2-2; D unclear. Germline loops: CDR1 MNHEY, CDR2 SVGAGI. The CDR3 runs 12 residues. The germline V and J ends were trimmed by 7 bases and 1 base, with 4 bases remaining between them. The CDR3 DNA is TGTGCCAGCACCCGGAACACCGGGGAGCTGTTTTTT. It specifies CASTRNTGELFF.